The sample holds one count of the clone carrying this T cell receptor beta chain. The sample comes from a study of blood T cell repertoires in COVID-19. Study-wide background: COVID-19 samples from acute and convalescent phases originated in the United States, Italy and Spain. Sample material is recorded as cDNA or gDNA derived from T cells, B-cell-depleted T cells, or PBMCs.

In the source study's methods: Reference gene primer amplification gave nucleated cell count estimates. Repertoires were generated with immunoSEQ multiplex PCR, while TCRdb's copy carries only in-frame clones and drops some. D and trimming were read from the DNA, whereas the V and J calls and clone size are those reported in that table. This sample has just over 80,000 clones; roughly four fifths occur once, and the top ten carry less than 20%. Germline lookup yields CDR1 MNHEY and CDR2 SVGAGI. The V gene end was trimmed by 6 bases and the J gene end by 8 bases; junction bases not matched to a gene: 9. The CDR3 covers 15 residues.

This receptor was taken from an elderly woman with active or convalescent COVID-19. The specimen was peripheral blood. The chain combines TRBV6-5 with TRBJ1-4; 10 nucleotides match TRBD1. CDR3 coding DNA: TGTGCCAGCAGGGACCGGGGACAGGGGAACGAAAAACTGTTTTTT. Translation gives CASRDRGQGNEKLFF.